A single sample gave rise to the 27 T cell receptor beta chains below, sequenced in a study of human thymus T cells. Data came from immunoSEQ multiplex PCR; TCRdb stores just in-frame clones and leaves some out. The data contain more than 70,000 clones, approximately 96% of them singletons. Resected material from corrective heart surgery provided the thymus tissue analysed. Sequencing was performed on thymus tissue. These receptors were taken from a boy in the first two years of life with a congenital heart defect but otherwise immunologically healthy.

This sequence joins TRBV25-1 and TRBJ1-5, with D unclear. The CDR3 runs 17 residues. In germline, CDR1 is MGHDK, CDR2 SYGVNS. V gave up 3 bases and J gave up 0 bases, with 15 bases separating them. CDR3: CASSEKEGSYSNQPQHF. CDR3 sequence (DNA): TGTGCCAGCAGTGAGAAGGAGGGCAGTTATAGCAATCAGCCCCAGCATTTT.

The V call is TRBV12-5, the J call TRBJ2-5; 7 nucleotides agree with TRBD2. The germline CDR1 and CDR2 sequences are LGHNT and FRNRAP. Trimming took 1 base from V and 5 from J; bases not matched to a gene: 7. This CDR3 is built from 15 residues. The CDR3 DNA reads TGTGCTAGTGGTTTGGGACTAGCCGGGGGGGAGACCCAGTACTTC. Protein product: CASGLGLAGGETQYF.

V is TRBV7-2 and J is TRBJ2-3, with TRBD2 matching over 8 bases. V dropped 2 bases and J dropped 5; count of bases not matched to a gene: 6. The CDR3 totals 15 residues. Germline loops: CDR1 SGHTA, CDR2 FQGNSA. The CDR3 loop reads CASSLLAGPLDTQYF. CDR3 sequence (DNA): TGTGCCAGCAGCTTACTAGCGGGCCCCCTAGATACGCAGTATTTT.

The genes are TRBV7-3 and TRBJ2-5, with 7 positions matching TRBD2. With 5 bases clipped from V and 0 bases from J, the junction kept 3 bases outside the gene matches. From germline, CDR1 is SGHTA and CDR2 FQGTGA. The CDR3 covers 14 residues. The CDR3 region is CASSPLADQETQYF. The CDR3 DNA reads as TGTGCCAGCAGCCCGCTAGCGGACCAAGAGACCCAGTACTTC.

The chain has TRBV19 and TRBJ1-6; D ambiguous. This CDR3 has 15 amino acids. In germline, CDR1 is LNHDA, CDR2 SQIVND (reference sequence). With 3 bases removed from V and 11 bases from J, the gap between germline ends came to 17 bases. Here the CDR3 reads CASSISSRRLAPLHF. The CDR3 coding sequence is TGTGCCAGTAGTATTTCTTCCAGGCGACTGGCACCCCTCCACTTT.

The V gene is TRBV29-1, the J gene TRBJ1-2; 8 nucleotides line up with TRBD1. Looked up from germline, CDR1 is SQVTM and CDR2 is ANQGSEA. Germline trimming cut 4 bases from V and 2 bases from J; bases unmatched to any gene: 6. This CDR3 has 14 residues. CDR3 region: CSVVDRERNYGYTF. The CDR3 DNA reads TGCAGCGTTGTGGACAGGGAAAGGAACTATGGCTACACCTTC.

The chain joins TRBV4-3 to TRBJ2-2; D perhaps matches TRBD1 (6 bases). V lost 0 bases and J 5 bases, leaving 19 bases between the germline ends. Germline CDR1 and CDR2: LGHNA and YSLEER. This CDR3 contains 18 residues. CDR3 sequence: CASSQEEGQTLWTGELFF. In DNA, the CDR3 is TGCGCCAGCAGCCAAGAGGAAGGACAGACGTTGTGGACCGGGGAGCTGTTTTTT.

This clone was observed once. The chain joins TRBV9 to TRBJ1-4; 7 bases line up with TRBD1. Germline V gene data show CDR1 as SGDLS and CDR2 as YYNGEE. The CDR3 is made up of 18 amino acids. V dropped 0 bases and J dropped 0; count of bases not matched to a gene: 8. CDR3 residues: CASSVAGYRGATNEKLFF. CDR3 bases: TGTGCCAGCAGCGTAGCGGGTTACAGGGGAGCAACTAATGAAAAACTGTTTTTT. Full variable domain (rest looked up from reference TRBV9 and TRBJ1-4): DSGVTQTPKHLITATGQRVTLRCSPRSGDLSVYWYQQSLDQGLQFLIQYYNGEERAKGNILERFSAQQFPDLHSELNLSSLELGDSALYFCASSVAGYRGATNEKLFFGSGTQLSVL.

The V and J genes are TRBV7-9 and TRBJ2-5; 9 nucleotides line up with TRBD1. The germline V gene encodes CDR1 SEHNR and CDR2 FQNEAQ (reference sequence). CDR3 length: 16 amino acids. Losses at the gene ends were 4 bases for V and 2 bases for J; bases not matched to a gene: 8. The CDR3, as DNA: TGTGCCAGCAGCTCACGGACAGGGGAAACTCAAGAGACCCAGTACTTC. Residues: CASSSRTGETQETQYF.

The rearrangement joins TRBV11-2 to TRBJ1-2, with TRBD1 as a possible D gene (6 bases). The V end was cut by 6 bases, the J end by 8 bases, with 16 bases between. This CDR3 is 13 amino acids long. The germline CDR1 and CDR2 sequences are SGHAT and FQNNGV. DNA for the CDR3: TGTGCCAGCAGTCAGTTGGGGGCCAGGGGCTACACCTTC. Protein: CASSQLGARGYTF.

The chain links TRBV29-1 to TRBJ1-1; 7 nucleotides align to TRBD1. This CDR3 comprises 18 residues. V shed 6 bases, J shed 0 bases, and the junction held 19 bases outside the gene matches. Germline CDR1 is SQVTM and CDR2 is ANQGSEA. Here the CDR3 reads CSVGTTLGTEDVNTEAFF. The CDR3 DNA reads TGCAGCGTCGGGACGACCCTGGGGACAGAAGACGTGAACACTGAAGCTTTCTTT.

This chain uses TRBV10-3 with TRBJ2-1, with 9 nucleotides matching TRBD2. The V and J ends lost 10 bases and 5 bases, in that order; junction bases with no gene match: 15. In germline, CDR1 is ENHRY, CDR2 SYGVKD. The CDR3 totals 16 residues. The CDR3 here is CATKRGGLAINNEQFF. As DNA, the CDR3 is TGTGCCACCAAAAGGGGTGGACTAGCGATTAACAATGAGCAGTTCTTC.

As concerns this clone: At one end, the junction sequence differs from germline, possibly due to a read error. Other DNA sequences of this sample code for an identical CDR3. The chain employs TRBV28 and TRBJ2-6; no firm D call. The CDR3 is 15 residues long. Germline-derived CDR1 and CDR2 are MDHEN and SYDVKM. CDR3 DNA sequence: TGTGCCAGCAGTCCGAAGGGCTCTGGAGCCAACGTCCTGACTTTC. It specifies CASSPKGSGANVLTF.

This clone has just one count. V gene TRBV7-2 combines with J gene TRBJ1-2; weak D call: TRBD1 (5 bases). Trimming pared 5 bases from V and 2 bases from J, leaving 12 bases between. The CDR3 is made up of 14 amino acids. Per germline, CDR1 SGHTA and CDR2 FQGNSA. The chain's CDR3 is CASSAGAANYGYTF. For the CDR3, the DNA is TGTGCCAGCAGCGCCGGGGCAGCCAACTATGGCTACACCTTC.

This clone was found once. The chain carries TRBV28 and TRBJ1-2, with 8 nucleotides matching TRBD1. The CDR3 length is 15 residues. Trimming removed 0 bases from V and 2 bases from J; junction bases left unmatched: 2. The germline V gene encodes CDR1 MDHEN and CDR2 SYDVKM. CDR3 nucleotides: TGTGCCAGCAGTTTATGTCGGACAGGGAACTATGGCTACACCTTC. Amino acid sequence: CASSLCRTGNYGYTF.

The CDR3 loop reads CASIGPGGYTF. The CDR3 nucleotides are TGTGCCAGCATTGGTCCGGGAGGCTACACCTTC. The gene calls are TRBV25-1 and TRBJ1-2, with D hard to call. Trimming took 7 bases from V and 8 from J, leaving 11 bases between them. CDR1 and CDR2 (germline): MGHDK, SYGVNS. The CDR3 covers 11 residues.

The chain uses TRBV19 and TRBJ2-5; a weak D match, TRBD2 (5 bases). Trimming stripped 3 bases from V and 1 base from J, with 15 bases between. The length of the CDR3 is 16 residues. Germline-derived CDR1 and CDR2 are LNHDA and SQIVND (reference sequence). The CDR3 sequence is CASSIIATYSQETQYF. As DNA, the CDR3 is TGTGCCAGTAGTATTATAGCGACGTACTCCCAAGAGACCCAGTACTTC. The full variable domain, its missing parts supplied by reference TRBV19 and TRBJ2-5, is DGGITQSPKYLFRKEGQNVTLSCEQNLNHDAMYWYRQDPGQGLRLIYYSQIVNDFQKGDIAEGYSVSREKKESFPLTVTSAQKNPTAFYLCASSIIATYSQETQYFGPGTRLLVL.

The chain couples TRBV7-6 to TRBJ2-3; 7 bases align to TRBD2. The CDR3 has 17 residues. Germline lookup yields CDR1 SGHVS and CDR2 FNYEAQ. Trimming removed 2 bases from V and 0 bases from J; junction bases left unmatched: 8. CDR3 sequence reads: CASSLSSGPISTDTQYF. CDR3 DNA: TGTGCCAGCAGCTTATCTAGCGGACCGATAAGCACAGATACGCAGTATTTT.

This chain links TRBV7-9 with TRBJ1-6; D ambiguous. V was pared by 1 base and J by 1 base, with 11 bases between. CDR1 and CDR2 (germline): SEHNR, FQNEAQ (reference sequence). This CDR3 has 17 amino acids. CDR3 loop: CASSLVGVVSYNSPLHF. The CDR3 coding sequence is TGTGCCAGCAGCTTAGTTGGGGTTGTATCCTATAATTCACCCCTCCACTTT.

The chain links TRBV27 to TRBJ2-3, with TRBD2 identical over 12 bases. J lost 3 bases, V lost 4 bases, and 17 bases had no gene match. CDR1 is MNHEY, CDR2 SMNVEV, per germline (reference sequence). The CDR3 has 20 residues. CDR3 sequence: CASSSRRALAGGRETDTQYF. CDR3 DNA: TGTGCCAGCAGTTCTCGAAGGGCTCTAGCGGGAGGGAGAGAGACAGATACGCAGTATTTT.

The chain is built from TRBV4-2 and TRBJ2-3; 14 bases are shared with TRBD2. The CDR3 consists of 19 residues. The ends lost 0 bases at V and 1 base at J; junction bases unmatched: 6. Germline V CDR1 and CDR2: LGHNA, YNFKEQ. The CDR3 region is CASSQEVGLAGACTDTQYF. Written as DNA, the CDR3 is TGTGCCAGCAGCCAAGAAGTGGGACTAGCGGGAGCGTGCACAGATACGCAGTATTTT.

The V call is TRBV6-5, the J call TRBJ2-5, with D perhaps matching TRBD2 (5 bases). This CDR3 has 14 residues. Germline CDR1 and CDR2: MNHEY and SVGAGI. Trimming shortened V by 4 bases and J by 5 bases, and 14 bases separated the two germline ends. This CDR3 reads CASSWRADLETQYF. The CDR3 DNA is TGTGCCAGCAGTTGGCGGGCGGACTTGGAGACCCAGTACTTC.

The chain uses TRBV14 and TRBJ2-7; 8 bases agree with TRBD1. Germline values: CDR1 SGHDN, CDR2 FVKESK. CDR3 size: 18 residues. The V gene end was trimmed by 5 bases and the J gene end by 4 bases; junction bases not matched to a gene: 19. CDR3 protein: CASSFTEDRDPSIYEQYF. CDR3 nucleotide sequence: TGTGCCAGCAGCTTTACCGAGGACAGGGACCCAAGTATTTACGAGCAGTACTTC.

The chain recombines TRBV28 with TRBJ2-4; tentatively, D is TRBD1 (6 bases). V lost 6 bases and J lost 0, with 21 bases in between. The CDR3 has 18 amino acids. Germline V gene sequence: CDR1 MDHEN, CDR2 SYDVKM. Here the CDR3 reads CASSRLGLEGEAKNIQYF. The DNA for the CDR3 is TGTGCCAGCAGCCGCCTCGGGCTAGAGGGGGAAGCCAAAAACATTCAGTACTTC.

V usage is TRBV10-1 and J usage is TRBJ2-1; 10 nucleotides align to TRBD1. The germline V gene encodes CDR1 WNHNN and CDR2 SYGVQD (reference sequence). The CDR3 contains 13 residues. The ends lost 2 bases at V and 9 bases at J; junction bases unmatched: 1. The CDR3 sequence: CASSEGDRGEQFF. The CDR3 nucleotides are TGCGCCAGCAGTGAGGGGGACAGGGGTGAGCAGTTCTTC.

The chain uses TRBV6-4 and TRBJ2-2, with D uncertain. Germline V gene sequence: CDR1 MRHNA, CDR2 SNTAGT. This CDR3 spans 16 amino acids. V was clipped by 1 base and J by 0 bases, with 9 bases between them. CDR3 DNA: TGTGCCAGCAGTGACTACGAGACAACGAACACCGGGGAGCTGTTTTTT. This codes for CASSDYETTNTGELFF.

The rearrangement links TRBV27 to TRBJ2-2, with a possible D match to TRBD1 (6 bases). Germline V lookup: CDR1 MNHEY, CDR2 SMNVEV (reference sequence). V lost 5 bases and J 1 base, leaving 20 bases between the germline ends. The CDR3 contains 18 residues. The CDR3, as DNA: TGTGCCAGCAGTCCCAGAATAAGAAGCAGGGGGAACACCGGGGAGCTGTTTTTT. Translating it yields CASSPRIRSRGNTGELFF.